Presented here are 14 T cell receptor beta chains from one specimen sequenced in a study of T cells after yellow fever vaccination (dated by TCRdb to about 2019). In light of the paper, this sample's treatment or condition label describes: live attenuated yellow fever vaccine strain. The library was produced with 5' RACE. Sequencing was carried out with an Illumina NovaSeq 6000. TCRdb reprocessing: public reads trimmed at Q25 with fastp, clones called with MiXCR, in-frame beta chains kept. Each CDR3 protein gets just one entry, which takes the most common genes and DNA from the rows behind it. The sample data list some 400,000 distinct CDR3 sequences, and roughly a sixth of these were observed just once. The ten largest account for roughly a sixth of the sample. This sample comprised PBMCs, obtained before the yellow fever booster vaccination. These TCRs come from a young man who received the YFV17D yellow fever vaccine.

This clonotype came up many times. V gene TRBV20-1 combines with J gene TRBJ2-7, with 12 bases aligning to TRBD2. In germline, CDR1 is DFQATT, CDR2 SNEGSKA (reference sequence). The trim removed 5 bases at V and 0 bases at J, leaving 5 bases unmatched. This CDR3 has 15 amino acids. The CDR3 protein is CSARGLAGSSYEQYF. The CDR3 DNA reads TGCAGTGCTCGAGGACTAGCGGGGAGCTCCTACGAGCAGTACTTC.

This CDR3 reads CAISGDSYEQYV. The CDR3 DNA sequence: TGTGCCATCAGTGGGGACAGCTACGAGCAGTACGTC. This rearrangement joins TRBV10-3 to TRBJ2-7; 7 bases agree with TRBD1. The J segment lost 3 bases and the V segment lost 4 bases, leaving 0 bases of the junction unmatched. The CDR3 runs to 12 residues. Germline CDR1 and CDR2: ENHRY and SYGVKD.

The chain uses TRBV6-5 and TRBJ2-7; unclear D gene. In germline, CDR1 is MNHEY, CDR2 SVGAGI. The CDR3 contains 13 residues. V was pared by 7 bases and J by 2 bases, with 12 bases between. The DNA of the CDR3 is TGTGCCAGCAAGGTCTCCGAACCCTACGAGCAGTACTTC. This translates into CASKVSEPYEQYF.

V and J are TRBV5-6 and TRBJ2-3, with D uncertain. The germline V and J ends were trimmed by 0 bases and 2 bases, with 7 bases remaining between them. This CDR3 region has 14 residues. Germline lookup yields CDR1 SGHDT and CDR2 YYEEEE. CDR3 region: CASSLVGNTDTQYF. CDR3 DNA sequence: TGTGCCAGCAGCTTGGTGGGCAACACAGATACGCAGTATTTT.

The chain uses TRBV6-5 and TRBJ1-2; D unclear. This CDR3 has 15 amino acids. V dropped 5 bases and J dropped 6 bases, with 19 bases sitting between them. Germline values: CDR1 MNHEY, CDR2 SVGAGI. The CDR3 protein is CASSRSGSGPNGYTF. DNA for the CDR3: TGTGCCAGCAGTCGAAGTGGGTCCGGGCCTAATGGCTACACCTTC.

This clonotype was detected only a few times. This rearrangement joins TRBV15 to TRBJ2-3, with 7 nucleotides matching TRBD2. V was pared by 3 bases and J by 5 bases, with 14 bases of the junction left unmatched. Germline CDR1 reads LNHNV; CDR2 reads YYDKDF (reference sequence). This CDR3 has 17 residues. The CDR3 DNA sequence: TGTGCCACCAGCAGCCCCATAGGTCGGGGGGTCCGAGATACGCAGTATTTT. Encoded protein: CATSSPIGRGVRDTQYF. Using reference TRBV15 and TRBJ2-3 for the parts outside the CDR3, the full variable domain is DAMVIQNPRYQVTQFGKPVTLSCSQTLNHNVMYWYQQKSSQAPKLLFHYYDKDFNNEADTPDNFQSRRPNTSFCFLDIRSPGLGDTAMYLCATSSPIGRGVRDTQYFGPGTRLTVL.

V and J are TRBV5-1 and TRBJ2-2; D ambiguous. This CDR3 contains 15 residues. Germline V gene sequence: CDR1 SGHRS, CDR2 YFSETQ. V shed 0 bases and J shed 0 bases, with 6 bases lying between them. CDR3 DNA: TGCGCCAGCAGCTTGGGACATACGAACACCGGGGAGCTGTTTTTT. Residues: CASSLGHTNTGELFF.

The genes are TRBV29-1 and TRBJ2-7, with D uncertain. In germline, CDR1 is SQVTM, CDR2 ANQGSEA. This CDR3 contains 12 residues. Trimming pared 6 bases from V and 0 bases from J, leaving 9 bases between. The CDR3 loop reads CSVNDNSYEQYF. Here the CDR3 DNA reads TGCAGCGTGAATGACAACTCCTACGAGCAGTACTTC.

This clonotype was detected only a few times. This chain connects TRBV27 to TRBJ1-5, with D uncertain. CDR1 is MNHEY and CDR2 is SMNVEV in the germline V gene (reference sequence). The CDR3 is 14 amino acids. The V end was cut by 5 bases, the J end by 3 bases, with 11 bases between. The CDR3 DNA reads TGTGCCAGCAGTCACGGGCTGGCCAATCAGCCCCAGCATTTT. Residues: CASSHGLANQPQHF.

The genes are TRBV11-2 and TRBJ2-7, with unresolved D. Germline V lookup: CDR1 SGHAT, CDR2 FQNNGV. V was trimmed by 5 bases and J by 4 bases, leaving 6 bases between them. This CDR3 is built from 11 residues. CDR3 in DNA: TGTGCCAGCAGCGCGTTATACGAGCAGTACTTC. It encodes CASSALYEQYF.

This clonotype was observed a few times. The chain links TRBV20-1 to TRBJ2-3; 10 bases are shared with TRBD1. The CDR3 is made up of 16 amino acids. J gave up 6 bases and V 6 bases, and 15 bases lay outside the gene matches. Germline V gives CDR1 DFQATT, CDR2 SNEGSKA (reference sequence). CDR3 sequence: CSAPSRGQGFSDTQYF. The CDR3 DNA follows: TGCAGTGCCCCCTCGAGGGGACAGGGGTTCTCGGATACGCAGTATTTT.

This chain joins TRBV18 and TRBJ2-6, with D unclear. The CDR3 has 13 amino acids. V was cut by 2 bases and J by 6 bases, with 5 bases left in between. Germline assignment: CDR1 KGHSH and CDR2 LQKENI. CDR3 loop: CASSPSEANVLTF. Written as DNA, the CDR3 is TGTGCCAGCTCACCATCAGAGGCCAACGTCCTGACTTTC.

This clonotype was recorded a few times. This chain joins TRBV12-3 or TRBV12-4 and TRBJ2-5, with D perhaps matching TRBD2 (7 bases). The CDR3 has 14 residues. Trimming stripped 6 bases from V and 2 bases from J, with 13 bases between. This CDR3 reads CASRGGTLQETQYF. CDR3 DNA sequence: TGTGCCAGCAGGGGGGGGACACTTCAAGAGACCCAGTACTTC.

The J gene is TRBJ1-4, the V gene TRBV4-3; D remains unclear. Germline CDR1 is LGHNA and CDR2 is YSLEER. CDR3 length: 15 residues. V gave up 0 bases and J gave up 4 bases, with 9 bases separating them. The CDR3 DNA reads as TGCGCCAGCAGCCAAGATGAGGGAATTAATGAAAAACTGTTTTTT. Residues: CASSQDEGINEKLFF.